A selection of T cell receptor beta chains follows, all from one sample in a study of CD8+CD57+ T cells in acquired aplastic anemia. One entry per CDR3 protein results from TCRdb running MiXCR on the reads. Altogether roughly 180,000 distinct CDR3 sequences are present, 55% to 70% being singletons, with the ten largest covering 46%. Sequencing was done on a sample of sorted CD4+, CD8+, or CD8+CD57+ T cells (not recorded which) from PBMCs. All receptors come from a human donor with severe aplastic anemia or a healthy control (not recorded which). CDR3s include the opening cysteine and the closing phenylalanine or tryptophan. D genes are given only for firm matches. A row's size may be missing; if present it is once, few, many or a size class.

d_gene: TRBD2
abundance: -
j_gene: TRBJ2-7
v_gene: TRBV13
CDR3nt: TGTGCCAGCAGCCCCGGGACTAGCGTCTACGAGCAGTACTTC
CDR3aa: CASSPGTSVYEQYF

d_gene: TRBD2
abundance: -
j_gene: TRBJ2-1
v_gene: TRBV9
CDR3nt: TGTGCCAGCAGCAATAGCGGGGGGCCCTACAATGAGCAGTTCTTC
CDR3aa: CASSNSGGPYNEQFF

d_gene: TRBD1
abundance: -
j_gene: TRBJ1-2
v_gene: TRBV20-1
CDR3nt: TGCAGTGCCGGACGTCCCGGGACAGGGTATGGCGATGGCTACACCTTC
CDR3aa: CSAGRPGTGYGDGYTF

d_gene: -
abundance: few
j_gene: TRBJ2-7
v_gene: TRBV7-2
CDR3nt: TGTGCCAGCAGCCAGAATCAGGGAGAGCAGTACTTC
CDR3aa: CASSQNQGEQYF

d_gene: TRBD1
abundance: many
j_gene: TRBJ1-5
v_gene: TRBV12-5
CDR3nt: TGTGCTAGTGGTTTGGGGACAGGGTATCAGCCCCAGCATTTT
CDR3aa: CASGLGTGYQPQHF

d_gene: TRBD1
abundance: -
j_gene: TRBJ1-2
v_gene: TRBV5-1
CDR3nt: TGCGCCAGCAGCTCCTGGACAGGGGATGACTATGGCTACACCTTC
CDR3aa: CASSSWTGDDYGYTF

d_gene: -
abundance: once
j_gene: TRBJ2-7
v_gene: TRBV7-3
CDR3nt: TGTGCCAGCAGTTTAAGGGGCGACGGGTCCTACGAGCAGTACTTC
CDR3aa: CASSLRGDGSYEQYF

d_gene: TRBD1
abundance: -
j_gene: TRBJ2-7
v_gene: TRBV2
CDR3nt: TGTGCCAGTCTCCGGGACAGGGGCACCGAGCAGTACTTC
CDR3aa: CASLRDRGTEQYF

d_gene: -
abundance: few
j_gene: TRBJ2-7
v_gene: TRBV10-3
CDR3nt: TGTGCCATCAGTGGTCAGGGAAACGAGCAGTACTTC
CDR3aa: CAISGQGNEQYF

d_gene: -
abundance: many
j_gene: TRBJ1-6
v_gene: TRBV5-5
CDR3nt: TGTGCCAGCAGCGAGGGCCGACATAATTCACCCCTCCACTTT
CDR3aa: CASSEGRHNSPLHF

d_gene: -
abundance: -
j_gene: TRBJ2-1
v_gene: TRBV6-5
CDR3nt: TGTGCCAGCAGGTCAGGCTTAGGGAATGAGCAGTTCTTC
CDR3aa: CASRSGLGNEQFF

d_gene: TRBD2
abundance: few
j_gene: TRBJ2-6
v_gene: TRBV6-5
CDR3nt: TGTGCCAGCAGTAGCGGGGGGGCTGGGGCCAACGTCCTGACTTTC
CDR3aa: CASSSGGAGANVLTF

d_gene: -
abundance: -
j_gene: TRBJ1-3
v_gene: TRBV7-9
CDR3nt: TGTGCCAGCAGCCTCACGGTCGACACCATATATTTT
CDR3aa: CASSLTVDTIYF

d_gene: -
abundance: -
j_gene: TRBJ2-1
v_gene: TRBV20-1
CDR3nt: TGCAGTGCCCGGTCTAAGAATGAGCAGTTCTTC
CDR3aa: CSARSKNEQFF

d_gene: TRBD1
abundance: few
j_gene: TRBJ1-2
v_gene: TRBV10-3
CDR3nt: TGTGCCATCAGCCCACGGGACAGGGGTTATGGCTACACCTTC
CDR3aa: CAISPRDRGYGYTF

d_gene: TRBD1
abundance: -
j_gene: TRBJ2-3
v_gene: TRBV4-1
CDR3nt: TGCGCCAGCTGGGGACAGTTTTCTAGCACAGATACGCAGTATTTT
CDR3aa: CASWGQFSSTDTQYF

d_gene: -
abundance: -
j_gene: TRBJ1-1
v_gene: TRBV19
CDR3nt: TGTGCCAGCGACCCCGGACGGTCCGGGTCTGGAAACACTGAAGCTTTCTTT
CDR3aa: CASDPGRSGSGNTEAFF

d_gene: TRBD2
abundance: -
j_gene: TRBJ2-3
v_gene: TRBV7-9
CDR3nt: TGTGCCAGCAGCCAGGGACTAGCGGGAGCAGATACGCAGTATTTT
CDR3aa: CASSQGLAGADTQYF

d_gene: -
abundance: -
j_gene: TRBJ2-5
v_gene: TRBV7-2
CDR3nt: TGTGCCAGCAGCTTGGGCGAGGAGACCCAGTACTTC
CDR3aa: CASSLGEETQYF

d_gene: -
abundance: -
j_gene: TRBJ2-7
v_gene: TRBV7-2
CDR3nt: TGTGCCAGCAGCTTAGAAAAGGGATACGAGCAGTACTTC
CDR3aa: CASSLEKGYEQYF

d_gene: -
abundance: -
j_gene: TRBJ1-1
v_gene: TRBV12-3/TRBV12-4
CDR3nt: TGTGCCAGCCACACGGGGGGGATGAACACTGAAGCTTTCTTT
CDR3aa: CASHTGGMNTEAFF

d_gene: -
abundance: once
j_gene: TRBJ2-7
v_gene: TRBV5-1
CDR3nt: TGCGCCAGCAGCTCTCGCAGACCGGGGACCCACTACGAGCAGTACTTC
CDR3aa: CASSSRRPGTHYEQYF

d_gene: -
abundance: -
j_gene: TRBJ1-6
v_gene: TRBV9
CDR3nt: TGTGCCAGCAGCCCCGGTACTTCACCCCTCCACTTT
CDR3aa: CASSPGTSPLHF

d_gene: -
abundance: -
j_gene: TRBJ1-3
v_gene: TRBV2
CDR3nt: TGTGCCAGCAATACTGCTGGAAACACCATATATTTT
CDR3aa: CASNTAGNTIYF

d_gene: -
abundance: -
j_gene: TRBJ1-2
v_gene: TRBV3-1
CDR3nt: TGTGCCAGCAGCCAAGGGGAGGCTGGCTACACCTTC
CDR3aa: CASSQGEAGYTF

d_gene: -
abundance: many
j_gene: TRBJ2-1
v_gene: TRBV12-3/TRBV12-4
CDR3nt: TGTGCCAGCAGCCTGTCGGGAGATGAGCAGTTCTTC
CDR3aa: CASSLSGDEQFF

d_gene: -
abundance: many
j_gene: TRBJ2-7
v_gene: TRBV10-3
CDR3nt: TGTGCCATCAGCAGAGAACAGACCGAATCCTACGAGCAGTACTTC
CDR3aa: CAISREQTESYEQYF

d_gene: TRBD2
abundance: few
j_gene: TRBJ2-7
v_gene: TRBV15
CDR3nt: TGTGCCACCAGCAGAGTTAGCGGGGGGGACGAGCAGTACTTC
CDR3aa: CATSRVSGGDEQYF

d_gene: TRBD2
abundance: -
j_gene: TRBJ2-5
v_gene: TRBV12-5
CDR3nt: TGTGCCAGCAGTCGGAAATTACTAGCGGGAGTCAGAGAGACCCAGTACTTC
CDR3aa: CASSRKLLAGVRETQYF

d_gene: -
abundance: -
j_gene: TRBJ1-2
v_gene: TRBV7-2
CDR3nt: TGTGCCAGCACCGTAAGCAGGGACTATGGCTACACCTTC
CDR3aa: CASTVSRDYGYTF

d_gene: -
abundance: many
j_gene: TRBJ1-1
v_gene: TRBV9
CDR3nt: TGTGCCAGCAGCGTAGGAGGGGACGCGAACACTGAAGCTTTCTTT
CDR3aa: CASSVGGDANTEAFF

d_gene: -
abundance: -
j_gene: TRBJ2-5
v_gene: TRBV12-3/TRBV12-4
CDR3nt: TGTGCCAGCACGGGCGGCCCAGGGACCCAGTACTTC
CDR3aa: CASTGGPGTQYF

d_gene: -
abundance: -
j_gene: TRBJ2-7
v_gene: TRBV6-6
CDR3nt: TGTGCCAGCAGTGAAGCGAGCTGGACCGACGTGGGGTCCTACGAGCAGTACTTC
CDR3aa: CASSEASWTDVGSYEQYF

d_gene: -
abundance: -
j_gene: TRBJ2-7
v_gene: TRBV4-1
CDR3nt: TGCGCCAGCAGCCAAGATCCAGGGGGGAGCTACGAGCAGTACTTC
CDR3aa: CASSQDPGGSYEQYF

d_gene: -
abundance: -
j_gene: TRBJ2-4
v_gene: TRBV2
CDR3nt: TGCGCCAGCAGTGTGGTGGATGGGGCGTACTTC
CDR3aa: CASSVVDGAYF

d_gene: TRBD1
abundance: -
j_gene: TRBJ2-7
v_gene: TRBV10-1
CDR3nt: TGCGCCAGCAGTGACAGGGGGACCCACGAGCAGTACTTC
CDR3aa: CASSDRGTHEQYF

d_gene: -
abundance: once
j_gene: TRBJ1-2
v_gene: TRBV7-9
CDR3nt: TGTGCCAGCAGCTTAGAAGAGGGAGGCTACACCTTC
CDR3aa: CASSLEEGGYTF

d_gene: -
abundance: -
j_gene: TRBJ2-3
v_gene: TRBV10-1
CDR3nt: TGCGCCAGCGCGCTTAGCGGATCAGATACGCAGTATTTT
CDR3aa: CASALSGSDTQYF

d_gene: -
abundance: -
j_gene: TRBJ2-1
v_gene: TRBV25-1
CDR3nt: TGTGCCAGCAGTCCGCAGGACCTCAATGAGCAGTTCTTC
CDR3aa: CASSPQDLNEQFF

d_gene: -
abundance: -
j_gene: TRBJ1-3
v_gene: TRBV5-4
CDR3nt: TGCGCCAGCAGCCAGCAGGGTTCTGGAAACACCATATATTTT
CDR3aa: CASSQQGSGNTIYF

d_gene: TRBD1
abundance: once
j_gene: TRBJ1-2
v_gene: TRBV7-8
CDR3nt: TGTGCCAGCAGCCCCTTGGAGGGGGCCGGCTACACCTTC
CDR3aa: CASSPLEGAGYTF

d_gene: -
abundance: -
j_gene: TRBJ1-1
v_gene: TRBV15
CDR3nt: TGTGCCACCAGCAGAGATGAGGTCGACAGGTTCGACCCTGAAGCTTTCTTT
CDR3aa: CATSRDEVDRFDPEAFF

d_gene: TRBD1
abundance: -
j_gene: TRBJ1-5
v_gene: TRBV19
CDR3nt: TGTGCCAGTAGTATGATTTCAGGGGGCGCGGGTCAGCCCCAGCATTTT
CDR3aa: CASSMISGGAGQPQHF

d_gene: TRBD1
abundance: -
j_gene: TRBJ1-2
v_gene: TRBV2
CDR3nt: TGTGCCAGCAGTCTTGACAGGGGGTCCACCAGTAACTATGGCTACACCTTC
CDR3aa: CASSLDRGSTSNYGYTF

d_gene: TRBD1
abundance: large
j_gene: TRBJ2-2
v_gene: TRBV24-1
CDR3nt: TGTGCCACCAGCATGGACAGGTGGAACACCGGGGAGCTGTTTTTT
CDR3aa: CATSMDRWNTGELFF

d_gene: -
abundance: -
j_gene: TRBJ2-2
v_gene: TRBV5-1
CDR3nt: TGTGCCAGCAGCGTAGGCTGGGGGGACACCGGGGAGCTGTTTTTT
CDR3aa: CASSVGWGDTGELFF

d_gene: -
abundance: -
j_gene: TRBJ2-7
v_gene: TRBV4-3
CDR3nt: TGCGCCAGCAGCCAAGATTTTGCGGAGCTCTACGAGCAGTACTTC
CDR3aa: CASSQDFAELYEQYF

d_gene: -
abundance: -
j_gene: TRBJ2-2
v_gene: TRBV19
CDR3nt: TGTGCCAGTAGCGTCCTGGCGGGGAACACCGGGGAGCTGTTTTTT
CDR3aa: CASSVLAGNTGELFF

d_gene: TRBD1
abundance: -
j_gene: TRBJ2-3
v_gene: TRBV29-1
CDR3nt: TGCAGCGTTGAAGGGGGGACAGGAGTCCCCTCACATACGCAGTATTTT
CDR3aa: CSVEGGTGVPSHTQYF

d_gene: TRBD1
abundance: once
j_gene: TRBJ1-5
v_gene: TRBV20-1
CDR3nt: TGCAGTGCTAGGGATTTGAGACAGGGGACGGCCAATCAGCCCCAGCATTTT
CDR3aa: CSARDLRQGTANQPQHF

d_gene: -
abundance: -
j_gene: TRBJ2-5
v_gene: TRBV20-1
CDR3nt: TGCAGTGCTAGAGGATCAGCGGGAGAGACCCAGTACTTC
CDR3aa: CSARGSAGETQYF

d_gene: -
abundance: -
j_gene: TRBJ1-1
v_gene: TRBV10-3
CDR3nt: TGTGCCATCAGTGAGTCATGGGGAGATGTTAGGGGCACTGAAGCTTTCTTT
CDR3aa: CAISESWGDVRGTEAFF

d_gene: TRBD1
abundance: -
j_gene: TRBJ2-7
v_gene: TRBV7-8
CDR3nt: TGTGCCAGCAGCTTACCGACAGGGGTCAGCGAGCAGTACTTC
CDR3aa: CASSLPTGVSEQYF

d_gene: -
abundance: -
j_gene: TRBJ2-7
v_gene: TRBV5-8
CDR3nt: TGTGCCAGCAGCTTTGGAGGGAAACTTGGCGAGCAGTACTTC
CDR3aa: CASSFGGKLGEQYF

d_gene: TRBD1
abundance: once
j_gene: TRBJ1-2
v_gene: TRBV9
CDR3nt: TGTGCCAGCAGGGACAGGCGCGGCTACACCTTC
CDR3aa: CASRDRRGYTF